The source of this TCR beta chain is a study of T-cell reconstitution after alpha-beta-depleted transplantation in children. This clonotype was seen a few times. The germline V gene has CDR1 DFQATT and CDR2 SNEGSKA (reference sequence). CDR3 length equals 12 residues. The V gene lost 4 bases and the J gene lost 5 bases, with 12 bases spanning the gap. TCRbeta library preparation incorporated unique molecular identifiers. TCRdb called the PCR reads again in MiXCR, with one record for every CDR3 protein. The repertoire holds hundreds of thousands of distinct CDR3 sequences, 10% to 15% seen once, with approximately 2.1% in the top ten.

The rearrangement uses TRBV20-1 and TRBJ2-7, with D possibly TRBD1 on 6 matching bases. Sequences were derived from PBMCs, mostly from graft donor cells, sampled 360 days after TCRalphabeta/CD19-depleted stem cell transplant. This clonotype was sampled from a male patient younger than 18 who had a stem cell transplant for acute myeloid leukemia, so the T cells may come from the graft donor. The CDR3 coding sequence is TGCAGTGCTACAGGGGTGATGGACGAGCAGTACTTC. This gives the protein CSATGVMDEQYF.